This paragraph reports one TCR beta chain. The data stem from a study of blood T cells in healthy people across ages. Study in general: For every two T cells, template switching captured about one barcoded beta molecule.

The CDR3 loop spans 14 amino acids. V lost 1 base and J lost 2, with 9 bases in between. Germline assignment: CDR1 SQVTM and CDR2 ANQGSEA. A second 7 to 11 cycle PCR used barcoded and J-beta primers. Sequencing recovered at least 3 million CDR3-containing paired-end reads from each sample. Via MiXCR, TCRdb re-called the 5' RACE reads, giving one row per CDR3 protein. The repertoire holds over 600,000 distinct CDR3 sequences, with approximately 53% as singletons. Source material: blood. The receptor was isolated from a middle-aged man in good health. The rearrangement uses TRBV29-1 and TRBJ2-1; no firm D call. CDR3 amino acids: CSVEGLDPYNEQFF. In DNA, the CDR3 is TGCAGCGTTGAAGGTCTAGACCCCTACAATGAGCAGTTCTTC.